A selection of T cell receptor beta chains follows, all from one sample in a study of regulatory T cells in long-lasting Graves disease. TCRdb analysed the multiplex PCR reads with MiXCR anew, one entry per CDR3 protein. The sample holds some 250,000 distinct CDR3 sequences, around 18% seen once. The sequences come from peripheral blood mononuclear cells (PBMCs), collected at new diagnosis, from a patient treated with antithyroid drugs. Receptors were obtained from a female donor with Graves disease. Each CDR3 is given with its conserved first and last residue. A D gene is named only where the DNA matches it firmly. The size field is filled for only some rows; it gives once, few, many or a size class.

J gene: TRBJ1-1
D gene: NA
clone size: many
V gene: TRBV20-1
CDR3 protein: CSARREFQGLEAFF
CDR3 DNA: TGCAGTGCTAGACGAGAATTTCAGGGGCTTGAAGCTTTCTTT

J gene: TRBJ2-7
D gene: TRBD2
clone size: many
V gene: TRBV12-5
CDR3 protein: CASGFILTSGKSYEQYF
CDR3 DNA: TGTGCTAGTGGTTTTATCCTGACTAGCGGAAAATCCTACGAGCAGTACTTC

J gene: TRBJ2-1
D gene: TRBD2
clone size: NA
V gene: TRBV20-1
CDR3 protein: CSAQTSGASSYNEQFF
CDR3 DNA: TGCAGTGCTCAGACTAGCGGAGCCAGCTCCTACAATGAGCAGTTCTTC

J gene: TRBJ2-1
D gene: TRBD2
clone size: many
V gene: TRBV20-1
CDR3 protein: CSASPLERGANEQFF
CDR3 DNA: TGCAGTGCTAGCCCCCTGGAGCGGGGGGCCAATGAGCAGTTCTTC

J gene: TRBJ2-7
D gene: NA
clone size: many
V gene: TRBV20-1
CDR3 protein: CSAQMAPAVGEQYF
CDR3 DNA: TGCAGTGCCCAGATGGCTCCCGCTGTGGGTGAGCAGTACTTC

J gene: TRBJ2-5
D gene: TRBD2
clone size: many
V gene: TRBV6-2/TRBV6-3
CDR3 protein: CASSYSGRLQETQYF
CDR3 DNA: TGTGCCAGCAGCTATAGCGGGAGGCTCCAAGAGACCCAGTACTTC

J gene: TRBJ1-1
D gene: NA
clone size: NA
V gene: TRBV11-2
CDR3 protein: CASSLDPLATEAFF
CDR3 DNA: TGTGCCAGCAGCTTAGACCCGTTGGCCACTGAAGCTTTCTTT

J gene: TRBJ1-2
D gene: NA
clone size: many
V gene: TRBV7-8
CDR3 protein: CASSLGLTARTGYGYTF
CDR3 DNA: TGTGCCAGCAGCTTAGGGCTTACCGCCCGGACGGGCTATGGCTACACCTTC

J gene: TRBJ2-7
D gene: TRBD1
clone size: many
V gene: TRBV7-2
CDR3 protein: CASSLSRGSSEQYF
CDR3 DNA: TGTGCCAGCAGCCTTAGCAGGGGGTCGAGCGAGCAGTACTTC

J gene: TRBJ2-1
D gene: NA
clone size: many
V gene: TRBV7-9
CDR3 protein: CASSLSLLRGSYNEQFF
CDR3 DNA: TGTGCCAGCAGCTTGTCCCTTCTTAGAGGCTCCTACAATGAGCAGTTCTTC

J gene: TRBJ2-1
D gene: NA
clone size: many
V gene: TRBV20-1
CDR3 protein: CSARVFYGNEQFF
CDR3 DNA: TGCAGTGCTAGGGTTTTCTACGGCAATGAGCAGTTCTTC

J gene: TRBJ2-2
D gene: TRBD2
clone size: many
V gene: TRBV9
CDR3 protein: CASSGTSGRTGELFF
CDR3 DNA: TGTGCCAGCAGCGGGACTAGCGGGAGGACCGGGGAGCTGTTTTTT

J gene: TRBJ2-7
D gene: TRBD2
clone size: many
V gene: TRBV10-3
CDR3 protein: CAISGGTSGNYEQYF
CDR3 DNA: TGTGCCATCAGTGGCGGGACTAGCGGCAACTACGAGCAGTACTTC

J gene: TRBJ2-1
D gene: NA
clone size: many
V gene: TRBV27
CDR3 protein: CARGREEQFF
CDR3 DNA: TGTGCCAGGGGTAGGGAAGAGCAGTTCTTC

J gene: TRBJ1-4
D gene: NA
clone size: many
V gene: TRBV12-3/TRBV12-4
CDR3 protein: CASRITGRNEKLFF
CDR3 DNA: TGTGCCAGCAGGATAACGGGACGTAATGAAAAACTGTTTTTT

J gene: TRBJ1-6
D gene: TRBD1
clone size: many
V gene: TRBV6-1
CDR3 protein: CASSETAGGTYNSPLHF
CDR3 DNA: TGTGCCAGCAGTGAAACGGCAGGGGGGACCTATAATTCACCCCTCCACTTT

J gene: TRBJ2-1
D gene: TRBD2
clone size: NA
V gene: TRBV5-4
CDR3 protein: CASSLPGLAGDEQFF
CDR3 DNA: TGTGCCAGCAGCTTGCCGGGACTAGCAGGCGATGAGCAGTTCTTC

J gene: TRBJ2-2
D gene: NA
clone size: many
V gene: TRBV14
CDR3 protein: CASSPGQNTGELFF
CDR3 DNA: TGTGCCAGCAGCCCCGGGCAGAACACCGGGGAGCTGTTTTTT

J gene: TRBJ1-2
D gene: NA
clone size: many
V gene: TRBV4-3
CDR3 protein: CASSQTTDTYYGYTF
CDR3 DNA: TGCGCCAGCAGCCAGACCACTGACACCTACTATGGCTACACCTTC

J gene: TRBJ1-1
D gene: NA
clone size: many
V gene: TRBV10-3
CDR3 protein: CAISESAGNTEAFF
CDR3 DNA: TGTGCCATCAGTGAGTCCGCGGGGAACACTGAAGCTTTCTTT

J gene: TRBJ1-1
D gene: NA
clone size: many
V gene: TRBV7-6
CDR3 protein: CASSLVPGQEAFF
CDR3 DNA: TGTGCCAGCAGCTTAGTGCCGGGGCAGGAAGCTTTCTTT

J gene: TRBJ2-7
D gene: TRBD1
clone size: many
V gene: TRBV2
CDR3 protein: CASSGGTGGQEQYF
CDR3 DNA: TGTGCCAGCAGTGGCGGGACAGGGGGCCAGGAGCAGTACTTC

J gene: TRBJ2-5
D gene: NA
clone size: many
V gene: TRBV7-3
CDR3 protein: CASSSDVGNSQETQYF
CDR3 DNA: TGTGCCAGCAGCTCGGACGTGGGGAACAGCCAAGAGACCCAGTACTTC

J gene: TRBJ2-7
D gene: TRBD1
clone size: many
V gene: TRBV12-3/TRBV12-4
CDR3 protein: CASSMTGGDYEQYF
CDR3 DNA: TGTGCCAGCAGCATGACAGGGGGGGATTACGAGCAGTACTTC

J gene: TRBJ2-7
D gene: NA
clone size: many
V gene: TRBV2
CDR3 protein: CASRGGSYSSYEQYF
CDR3 DNA: TGTGCCAGCAGGGGCGGCTCCTATAGCTCCTACGAGCAGTACTTC

J gene: TRBJ2-2
D gene: TRBD1
clone size: many
V gene: TRBV27
CDR3 protein: CASSSWAGGPGELFF
CDR3 DNA: TGTGCCAGCAGTTCCTGGGCAGGGGGACCCGGGGAGCTGTTTTTT

J gene: TRBJ2-5
D gene: TRBD1
clone size: few
V gene: TRBV2
CDR3 protein: CASSERTGGGETQYF
CDR3 DNA: TGTGCCAGCAGTGAACGGACAGGGGGCGGTGAGACCCAGTACTTC

J gene: TRBJ2-7
D gene: NA
clone size: NA
V gene: TRBV4-3
CDR3 protein: CASSPSFRVSSYEQYF
CDR3 DNA: TGCGCCAGCAGCCCGAGCTTTAGGGTTAGCTCCTACGAGCAGTACTTC

J gene: TRBJ1-1
D gene: NA
clone size: many
V gene: TRBV3-1
CDR3 protein: CASSQEGHTSEAFF
CDR3 DNA: TGTGCCAGCAGCCAAGAAGGTCACACCTCTGAAGCTTTCTTT

J gene: TRBJ1-4
D gene: NA
clone size: many
V gene: TRBV6-5
CDR3 protein: CASSYSYGLANEKLFF
CDR3 DNA: TGTGCCAGCAGTTACTCGTACGGGTTAGCTAATGAAAAACTGTTTTTT

J gene: TRBJ1-2
D gene: TRBD1
clone size: NA
V gene: TRBV20-1
CDR3 protein: CSARVDRAGYGYTF
CDR3 DNA: TGCAGTGCTAGAGTGGACAGGGCAGGCTATGGCTACACCTTC

J gene: TRBJ2-2
D gene: TRBD1
clone size: many
V gene: TRBV7-2
CDR3 protein: CASSLPRGITGELFF
CDR3 DNA: TGTGCCAGCAGCTTACCCAGGGGGATCACCGGGGAGCTGTTTTTT

J gene: TRBJ1-2
D gene: TRBD1
clone size: many
V gene: TRBV20-1
CDR3 protein: CSATTGGASNYGYTF
CDR3 DNA: TGCAGTGCAACGACAGGGGGCGCTTCTAACTATGGCTACACCTTC

J gene: TRBJ2-7
D gene: NA
clone size: many
V gene: TRBV28
CDR3 protein: CASSPARHPYEQYF
CDR3 DNA: TGTGCCAGCAGTCCTGCCAGGCACCCCTACGAGCAGTACTTC

J gene: TRBJ1-1
D gene: NA
clone size: many
V gene: TRBV7-9
CDR3 protein: CASSLFSDRTDMNTEAFF
CDR3 DNA: TGTGCCAGCAGCTTATTTTCTGATCGGACGGATATGAACACTGAAGCTTTCTTT

J gene: TRBJ2-5
D gene: NA
clone size: many
V gene: TRBV18
CDR3 protein: CASSSRDGQETQYF
CDR3 DNA: TGTGCCAGCTCATCCCGGGACGGGCAAGAGACCCAGTACTTC

J gene: TRBJ1-1
D gene: NA
clone size: many
V gene: TRBV6-1
CDR3 protein: CASSLQVVNTEAFF
CDR3 DNA: TGTGCCAGCAGTCTTCAGGTCGTGAACACTGAAGCTTTCTTT

J gene: TRBJ2-2
D gene: NA
clone size: many
V gene: TRBV24-1
CDR3 protein: CATSPGANTGELFF
CDR3 DNA: TGTGCCACCAGCCCCGGGGCTAACACCGGGGAGCTGTTTTTT

J gene: TRBJ1-2
D gene: TRBD1
clone size: NA
V gene: TRBV6-9
CDR3 protein: CASSYSAQGVDYGYTF
CDR3 DNA: TGTGCCAGCAGTTACTCCGCTCAGGGGGTGGATTATGGCTACACCTTC

J gene: TRBJ1-1
D gene: TRBD1
clone size: many
V gene: TRBV9
CDR3 protein: CASSVAGQGAAEAFF
CDR3 DNA: TGTGCCAGCAGCGTAGCGGGACAGGGGGCGGCTGAAGCTTTCTTT

J gene: TRBJ1-5
D gene: TRBD1
clone size: many
V gene: TRBV24-1
CDR3 protein: CATSGVGQVNQPQHF
CDR3 DNA: TGTGCCACCAGTGGGGTAGGACAGGTGAATCAGCCCCAGCATTTT

J gene: TRBJ1-2
D gene: NA
clone size: many
V gene: TRBV6-1
CDR3 protein: CASSPDRWYGYTF
CDR3 DNA: TGTGCCAGCAGCCCCGACAGGTGGTATGGCTACACCTTC

J gene: TRBJ1-1
D gene: TRBD1
clone size: many
V gene: TRBV30
CDR3 protein: CARKGAGSTEAFF
CDR3 DNA: TGTGCCCGTAAGGGGGCAGGGAGCACTGAAGCTTTCTTT

J gene: TRBJ1-4
D gene: TRBD1
clone size: many
V gene: TRBV20-1
CDR3 protein: CSARPTGVSEKLFF
CDR3 DNA: TGCAGTGCTAGACCGACAGGGGTCTCTGAAAAACTGTTTTTT

J gene: TRBJ2-3
D gene: TRBD2
clone size: few
V gene: TRBV7-9
CDR3 protein: CASSSTAGAGTDTQYF
CDR3 DNA: TGTGCCAGCAGCTCTACAGCGGGAGCTGGGACAGATACGCAGTATTTT